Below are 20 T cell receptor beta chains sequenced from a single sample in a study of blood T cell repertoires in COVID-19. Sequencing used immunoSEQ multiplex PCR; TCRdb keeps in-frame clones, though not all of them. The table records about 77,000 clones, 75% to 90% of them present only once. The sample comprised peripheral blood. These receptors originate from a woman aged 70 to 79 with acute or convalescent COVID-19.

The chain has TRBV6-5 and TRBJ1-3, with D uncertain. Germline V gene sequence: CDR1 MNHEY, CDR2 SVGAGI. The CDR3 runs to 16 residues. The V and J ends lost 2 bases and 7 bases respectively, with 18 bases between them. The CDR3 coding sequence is TGTGCCAGCAGTTACGCGAGGAACTCGCTCTCGAACACCATATATTTT. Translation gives CASSYARNSLSNTIYF.

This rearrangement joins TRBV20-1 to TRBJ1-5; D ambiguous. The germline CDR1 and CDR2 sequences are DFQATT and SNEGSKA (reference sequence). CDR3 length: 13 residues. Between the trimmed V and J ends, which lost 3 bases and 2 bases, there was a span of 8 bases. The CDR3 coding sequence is TGCAGTGCTAGTTTCGGGGGCAATCAGCCCCAGCATTTT. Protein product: CSASFGGNQPQHF.

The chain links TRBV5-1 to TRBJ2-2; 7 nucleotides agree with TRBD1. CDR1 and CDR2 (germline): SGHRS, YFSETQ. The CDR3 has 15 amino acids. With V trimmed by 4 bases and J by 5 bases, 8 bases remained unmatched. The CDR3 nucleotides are TGCGCCAGCAGCCTAGGGACAGATGGGACCGGGGAGCTGTTTTTT. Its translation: CASSLGTDGTGELFF.

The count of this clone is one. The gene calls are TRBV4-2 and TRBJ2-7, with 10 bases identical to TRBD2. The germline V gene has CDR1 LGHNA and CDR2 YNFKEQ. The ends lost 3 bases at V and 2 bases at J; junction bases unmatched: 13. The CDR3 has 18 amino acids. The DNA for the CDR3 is TGTGCCAGCAGCCAGTTCCCGCCTCTAGCGGGGGCTACCTACGAGCAGTACTTC. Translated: CASSQFPPLAGATYEQYF.

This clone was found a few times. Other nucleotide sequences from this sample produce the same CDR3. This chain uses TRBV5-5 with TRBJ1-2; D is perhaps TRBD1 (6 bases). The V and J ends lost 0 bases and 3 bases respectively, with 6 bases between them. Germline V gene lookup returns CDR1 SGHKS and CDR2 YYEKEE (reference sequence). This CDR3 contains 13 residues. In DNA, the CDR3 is TGTGCCAGCAGCTTGGGGACAGACTATGGCTACACCTTC. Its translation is CASSLGTDYGYTF.

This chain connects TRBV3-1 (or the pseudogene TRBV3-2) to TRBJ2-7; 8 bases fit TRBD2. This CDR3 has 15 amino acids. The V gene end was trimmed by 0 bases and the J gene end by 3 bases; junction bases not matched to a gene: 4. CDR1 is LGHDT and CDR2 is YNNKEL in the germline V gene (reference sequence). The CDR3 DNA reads TGTGCCAGCAGCCAAGAGATAGCGGGGTACTACGAGCAGTACTTC. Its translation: CASSQEIAGYYEQYF.

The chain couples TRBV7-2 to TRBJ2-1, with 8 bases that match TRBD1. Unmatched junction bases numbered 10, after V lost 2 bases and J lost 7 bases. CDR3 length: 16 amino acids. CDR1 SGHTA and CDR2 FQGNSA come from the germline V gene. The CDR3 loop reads CASSLLTGQAMNEQFF. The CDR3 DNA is TGTGCCAGCAGCTTACTTACGGGACAGGCGATGAATGAGCAGTTCTTC.

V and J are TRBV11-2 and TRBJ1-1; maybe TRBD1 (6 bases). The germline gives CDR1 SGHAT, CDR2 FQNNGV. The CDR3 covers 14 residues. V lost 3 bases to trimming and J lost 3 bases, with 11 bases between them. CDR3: CASSFRGADTEAFF. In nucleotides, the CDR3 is TGTGCCAGCAGCTTTCGGGGGGCCGACACTGAAGCTTTCTTT.

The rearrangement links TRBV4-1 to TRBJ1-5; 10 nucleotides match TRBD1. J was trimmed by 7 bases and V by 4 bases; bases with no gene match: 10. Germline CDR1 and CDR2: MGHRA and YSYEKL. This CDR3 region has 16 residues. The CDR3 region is CASSRGIGTGEQPQHF. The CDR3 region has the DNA TGCGCCAGCAGCCGAGGTATCGGGACAGGGGAACAGCCCCAGCATTTT.

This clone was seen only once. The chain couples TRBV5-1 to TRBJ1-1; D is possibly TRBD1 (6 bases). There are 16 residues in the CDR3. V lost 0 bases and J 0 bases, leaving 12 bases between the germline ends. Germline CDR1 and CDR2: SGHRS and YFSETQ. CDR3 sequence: CASSLGHRAMNTEAFF. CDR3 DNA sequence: TGCGCCAGCAGCTTGGGGCACAGGGCAATGAACACTGAAGCTTTCTTT. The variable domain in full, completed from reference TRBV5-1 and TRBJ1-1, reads KAGVTQTPRYLIKTRGQQVTLSCSPISGHRSVSWYQQTPGQGLQFLFEYFSETQRNKGNFPGRFSGRQFSNSRSEMNVSTLELGDSALYLCASSLGHRAMNTEAFFGQGTRLTVV.

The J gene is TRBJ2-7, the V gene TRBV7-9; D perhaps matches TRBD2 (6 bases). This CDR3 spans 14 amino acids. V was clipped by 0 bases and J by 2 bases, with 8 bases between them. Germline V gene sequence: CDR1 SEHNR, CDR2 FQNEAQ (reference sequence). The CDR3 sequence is CASSLAGGTYEQYF. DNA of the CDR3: TGTGCCAGCAGCTTAGCGGGGGGTACCTACGAGCAGTACTTC.

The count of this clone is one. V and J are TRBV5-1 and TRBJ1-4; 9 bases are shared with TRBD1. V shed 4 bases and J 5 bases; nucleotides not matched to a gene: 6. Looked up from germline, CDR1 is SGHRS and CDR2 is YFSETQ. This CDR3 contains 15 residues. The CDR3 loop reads CASSPDRGLNEKLFF. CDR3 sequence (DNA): TGCGCCAGCAGCCCGGACAGGGGATTAAATGAAAAACTGTTTTTT.

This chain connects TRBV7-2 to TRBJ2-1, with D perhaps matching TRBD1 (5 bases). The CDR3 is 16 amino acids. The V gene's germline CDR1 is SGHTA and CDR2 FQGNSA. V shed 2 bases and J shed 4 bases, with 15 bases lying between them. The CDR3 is CASSLSSGRPYNEQFF. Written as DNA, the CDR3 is TGTGCCAGCAGCTTATCCTCAGGGCGTCCTTACAATGAGCAGTTCTTC.

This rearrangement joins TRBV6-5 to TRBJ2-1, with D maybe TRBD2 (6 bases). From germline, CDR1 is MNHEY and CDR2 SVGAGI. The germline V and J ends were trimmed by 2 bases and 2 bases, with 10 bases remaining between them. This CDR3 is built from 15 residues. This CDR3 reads CASSYGRGTYNEQFF. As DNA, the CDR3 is TGTGCCAGCAGTTACGGACGGGGGACCTACAATGAGCAGTTCTTC.

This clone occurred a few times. Here the CDR3 reads CASSSGAHQNTEAFF. DNA of the CDR3: TGCGCCAGCAGTTCAGGGGCGCATCAGAACACTGAAGCTTTCTTT. The chain combines TRBV5-1 with TRBJ1-1; D is perhaps TRBD1 (6 bases). Germline lookup yields CDR1 SGHRS and CDR2 YFSETQ. The V end lost 5 bases, the J end lost 1 base, and 15 bases lay between the germline ends. The CDR3 is made up of 15 amino acids.

The CDR3 here is CASSQGNEQFF. The CDR3 bases are TGTGCCAGCAGCCAGGGAAATGAGCAGTTCTTC. V and J are TRBV11-2 and TRBJ2-1; D might be TRBD1 (5 bases). V was trimmed by 5 bases and J by 7 bases, leaving 6 bases between them. Per germline, CDR1 SGHAT and CDR2 FQNNGV. The CDR3 totals 11 residues.

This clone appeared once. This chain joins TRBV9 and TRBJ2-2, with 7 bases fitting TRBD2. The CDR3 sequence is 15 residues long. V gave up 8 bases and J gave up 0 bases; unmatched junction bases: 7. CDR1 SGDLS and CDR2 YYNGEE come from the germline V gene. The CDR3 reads CASRAGLSNTGELFF. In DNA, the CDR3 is TGTGCCAGTAGAGCGGGACTTTCGAACACCGGGGAGCTGTTTTTT. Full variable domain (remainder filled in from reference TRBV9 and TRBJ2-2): DSGVTQTPKHLITATGQRVTLRCSPRSGDLSVYWYQQSLDQGLQFLIQYYNGEERAKGNILERFSAQQFPDLHSELNLSSLELGDSALYFCASRAGLSNTGELFFGEGSRLTVL.

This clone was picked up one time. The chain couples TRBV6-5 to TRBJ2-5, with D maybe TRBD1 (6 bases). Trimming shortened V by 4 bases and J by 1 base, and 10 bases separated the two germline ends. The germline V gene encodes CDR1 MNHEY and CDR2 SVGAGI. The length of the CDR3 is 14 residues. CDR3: CASSWTETQETQYF. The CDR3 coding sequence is TGTGCCAGCAGTTGGACAGAAACCCAAGAGACCCAGTACTTC.

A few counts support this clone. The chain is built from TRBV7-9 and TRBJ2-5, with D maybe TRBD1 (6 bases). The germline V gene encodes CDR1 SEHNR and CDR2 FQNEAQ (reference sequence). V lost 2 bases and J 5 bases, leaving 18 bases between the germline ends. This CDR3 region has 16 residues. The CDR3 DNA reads TGTGCCAGCAGCTTAAGCGTCAGGGGAATTGGGGAGACCCAGTACTTC. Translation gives CASSLSVRGIGETQYF.

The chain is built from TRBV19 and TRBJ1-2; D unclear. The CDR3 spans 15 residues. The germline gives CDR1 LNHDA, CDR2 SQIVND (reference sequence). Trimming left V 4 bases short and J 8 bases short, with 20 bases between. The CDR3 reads CASSTPGQAWEGYTF. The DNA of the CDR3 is TGTGCCAGTAGTACCCCCGGGCAGGCTTGGGAGGGCTACACCTTC. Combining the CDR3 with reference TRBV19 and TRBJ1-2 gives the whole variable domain DGGITQSPKYLFRKEGQNVTLSCEQNLNHDAMYWYRQDPGQGLRLIYYSQIVNDFQKGDIAEGYSVSREKKESFPLTVTSAQKNPTAFYLCASSTPGQAWEGYTFGSGTRLTVV.